One and the same sample provided the 18 T cell receptor beta chains below, sequenced in a study of response to subunit inactivated influenza vaccine. TCRdb used MiXCR to reprocess the RT-PCR reads, holding one entry per CDR3 protein. The profile shows hundreds of thousands of distinct CDR3 sequences, 14% of them singletons. Sequenced here: PBMCs from blood, sampled about 14 days before vaccination. Every receptor here comes from a man aged 50 to 59 who received an inactivated influenza vaccine.

This clonotype was observed a handful of times. This rearrangement joins TRBV30 to TRBJ2-3, with D tentatively TRBD1 or TRBD2 (6 bases each). Germline CDR1 reads GTSNPN; CDR2 reads SVGIG (reference sequence). CDR3 length equals 13 residues. Trimming shortened V by 2 bases and J by 2 bases, and 8 bases separated the two germline ends. The CDR3 reads CAWSRGDTDTQYF. The CDR3 DNA sequence: TGTGCCTGGAGTAGGGGGGACACAGATACGCAGTATTTT.

The chain combines TRBV5-1 with TRBJ2-3, with TRBD2 matching over 12 bases. CDR1 and CDR2 from the germline V gene are SGHRS and YFSETQ. The length of the CDR3 is 16 residues. J lost 11 bases, V lost 0 bases, and 10 bases had no gene match. The CDR3 sequence: CASSLELLAGGQEQYF. DNA of the CDR3: TGCGCCAGCAGCTTGGAGTTGCTAGCGGGGGGGCAAGAGCAGTATTTT.

This clonotype has more than one count but fewer than ten. The chain is built from TRBV3-1 and TRBJ1-5; D unresolved. CDR3 length equals 14 residues. The germline V gene encodes CDR1 LGHDT and CDR2 YNNKEL (reference sequence). V lost 1 base and J lost 3, with 7 bases in between. For the CDR3, the DNA is TGTGCCAGCAGCCAAGCACAGAACAATCAGCCCCAGCATTTT. Protein sequence: CASSQAQNNQPQHF.

This clonotype was observed a few times. The rearrangement links TRBV29-1 to TRBJ1-6; D gene unclear. V was clipped by 4 bases and J by 7 bases, with 8 bases between them. Germline V lookup: CDR1 SQVTM, CDR2 ANQGSEA. The CDR3 is 12 residues long. CDR3: CSVALRNSPLHF. In nucleotides, the CDR3 is TGCAGCGTTGCTCTTCGGAATTCACCCCTCCACTTT.

The sample holds a few counts of this clonotype. The chain recombines TRBV2 with TRBJ2-1, with D tentatively TRBD1 or TRBD2 (5 bases each). V was shortened by 8 bases and J by 5 bases, with 16 bases between the two germline ends. CDR1 is SNHLY, CDR2 FYNNEI, per germline. The CDR3 has 14 amino acids. The CDR3 here is CASGGQLVHNEQFF. For the CDR3, the DNA is TGTGCCAGCGGGGGTCAGTTAGTCCACAATGAGCAGTTCTTC.

The J gene is TRBJ2-7, the V gene TRBV6-6; D remains ambiguous. The CDR3 sequence is 13 residues long. Germline CDR1 and CDR2: MNHNY and SVGAGI (reference sequence). The V end was cut by 7 bases, the J end by 2 bases, with 12 bases between. In DNA, the CDR3 is TGTGCCAGCACCAAGAGGTTAACCTACGAGCAGTACTTC. It translates to CASTKRLTYEQYF.

This clonotype occurred many times. The gene calls are TRBV3-1 and TRBJ2-2; no clear D. V was shortened by 4 bases and J by 8 bases, with 20 bases between the two germline ends. Looked up from germline, CDR1 is LGHDT and CDR2 is YNNKEL (reference sequence). The CDR3 contains 16 residues. CDR3 nucleotides: TGTGCCAGCAGCCCAGGCCAGACGAAACCAAAAGGGGAGCTGTTTTTT. Its translation: CASSPGQTKPKGELFF.

This clonotype has just a few counts. The CDR3, as DNA: TGTGCCAGCAGTGCGGTTGGGGGCTCCTACAATGAGCAGTTCTTC. Amino acid sequence: CASSAVGGSYNEQFF. The rearrangement joins TRBV6-1 to TRBJ2-1; tentatively, D is TRBD1 or TRBD2 (5 bases each). Germline V CDR1 and CDR2: MNHNS, SASEGT. V was trimmed by 4 bases and J by 0 bases, leaving 10 bases between them. The CDR3 sequence is 15 residues long.

This clonotype came up a few times. J is TRBJ2-1 and V is TRBV9; D uncertain. V was clipped by 0 bases and J by 9 bases, with 19 bases between them. The CDR3 consists of 16 residues. Germline V gives CDR1 SGDLS, CDR2 YYNGEE. The CDR3: CASSVEGSNRAGEQFF. The CDR3 DNA follows: TGTGCCAGCAGCGTAGAGGGAAGTAATAGGGCCGGTGAGCAGTTCTTC.

V usage is TRBV7-9 and J usage is TRBJ2-5; tentative D call: TRBD1 (6 bases). The V end lost 5 bases, the J end lost 0 bases, and 16 bases lay between the germline ends. CDR3 length equals 16 residues. From germline, CDR1 is SEHNR and CDR2 FQNEAQ (reference sequence). CDR3 in amino acids: CASSPRGQTYQETQYF. In DNA, the CDR3 is TGTGCCAGCAGCCCCCGAGGACAGACCTACCAAGAGACCCAGTACTTC.

This clonotype showed up just a few times. The CDR3 protein is CASSQDGPTRETQYF. CDR3 sequence (DNA): TGCGCCAGCAGCCAAGATGGCCCGACCAGAGAGACCCAGTACTTC. The rearrangement links TRBV4-3 to TRBJ2-5; no clear D. Germline loops: CDR1 LGHNA, CDR2 YSLEER. The CDR3 sequence is 15 residues long. V lost 0 bases and J lost 4, with 12 bases in between.

This rearrangement joins TRBV12-3 or TRBV12-4 to TRBJ2-7, with D tentatively TRBD1 (5 bases). V lost 3 bases, J lost 7 bases, and 16 bases lay in between. This CDR3 is built from 14 residues. The CDR3, as DNA: TGTGCCAGCAGTTTGAGTACAGGCCCTTGGGAGCAGTACTTC. This sequence encodes CASSLSTGPWEQYF.

A few counts support this clonotype. The chain joins TRBV20-1 to TRBJ2-1; 7 bases match TRBD2. The CDR3 extends over 12 amino acids. V was clipped by 3 bases and J by 11 bases; unmatched bases: 7. Per germline, CDR1 DFQATT and CDR2 SNEGSKA (reference sequence). CDR3 DNA: TGCAGTGCTAGCGGCACTAGCGTAAAGCAGTTCTTC. It translates to CSASGTSVKQFF.

The chain is built from TRBV6-5 and TRBJ2-3; D is possibly TRBD1 (5 bases). This CDR3 has 15 residues. Trimming left V 2 bases short and J 2 bases short, with 11 bases between. Germline CDR1 MNHEY, CDR2 SVGAGI. CDR3 coding DNA: TGTGCCAGCAGTTACATGGGGCGCAACACAGATACGCAGTATTTT. It is translated as CASSYMGRNTDTQYF.

This chain links TRBV4-1 with TRBJ2-5; no clear D gene. Trimming cost V 0 bases and J 7 bases, with 12 bases left between them. Germline-derived CDR1 and CDR2 are MGHRA and YSYEKL. The CDR3 totals 14 residues. The CDR3 protein is CASSQDGTRRTQYF. The CDR3 coding sequence is TGCGCCAGCAGCCAAGATGGAACCCGGCGGACCCAGTACTTC.

The chain links TRBV30 to TRBJ2-4; TRBD1 matches at 7 bases. Germline CDR1 is GTSNPN and CDR2 is SVGIG (reference sequence). V was pared by 1 base and J by 1 base, with 4 bases of the junction left unmatched. The CDR3 has 15 amino acids. The DNA for the CDR3 is TGTGCCTGGAGTGCGACAGGGATGGCCAAAAACATTCAGTACTTC. It is translated as CAWSATGMAKNIQYF.

The gene calls are TRBV2 and TRBJ1-5; tentatively, D is TRBD1 (6 bases). Trimming removed 6 bases from V and 6 bases from J, with 12 bases in between. The CDR3 loop spans 13 amino acids. Germline CDR1 reads SNHLY; CDR2 reads FYNNEI. The CDR3 DNA reads TGTGCCAGCAGCGACAGGACGAGTCAGCCCCAGCATTTT. Translating gives CASSDRTSQPQHF. Using reference TRBV2 and TRBJ1-5 for the parts outside the CDR3, the full variable domain is EPEVTQTPSHQVTQMGQEVILRCVPISNHLYFYWYRQILGQKVEFLVSFYNNEISEKSEIFDDQFSVERPDGSNFTLKIRSTKLEDSAMYFCASSDRTSQPQHFGDGTRLSIL.

Only a few counts were recorded for this clonotype. The chain combines TRBV5-4 with TRBJ2-5; D is tentatively TRBD1 or TRBD2 (6 bases each). The V gene lost 10 bases and the J gene lost 2 bases, with 12 bases spanning the gap. The CDR3 has 12 amino acids. The germline V gene has CDR1 SGHNT and CDR2 YYREEE (reference sequence). The CDR3 region has the DNA TGTGCCTGCGGGACAAGACAAGAGACCCAGTACTTC. It specifies CACGTRQETQYF. The variable domain in full, with the rest retrieved from reference TRBV5-4 and TRBJ2-5, is ETGVTQSPTHLIKTRGQQVTLRCSSQSGHNTVSWYQQALGQGPQFIFQYYREEENGRGNFPPRFSGLQFPNYSSELNVNALELDDSALYLCACGTRQETQYFGPGTRLLVL.